Below, 14 T cell receptor beta chains from the same sample are listed, as sequenced in a study of cytomegalovirus exposure and HLA in healthy donors. The PCR ran on 60 Vbeta and 13 Jbeta primers. Using immunoSEQ multiplex PCR, the repertoire was profiled, and TCRdb retains in-frame clones only, with some absent. The sample is made up of around 34,000 clones, and the top ten hold around 1.9% of it. Sequenced sample: PBMCs. Receptors were obtained from a woman in her thirties or forties in good health and CMV-seropositive.

The chain combines TRBV10-3 with TRBJ2-7; possible D gene TRBD2, 6 bases. The CDR3 has 15 residues. From germline, CDR1 is ENHRY and CDR2 SYGVKD. The ends were cut back, 0 bases at V and 2 bases at J, with 11 bases in the middle. The CDR3 region has the DNA TGTGCCATCAGTGAGTCGCGGGATCCCACCTACGAGCAGTACTTC. Its translation is CAISESRDPTYEQYF.

The rearrangement joins TRBV29-1 to TRBJ1-2; D gene uncertain. Trimming took 2 bases from V and 3 from J, leaving 10 bases between them. This CDR3 is built from 13 residues. Looked up from germline, CDR1 is SQVTM and CDR2 is ANQGSEA. The CDR3 sequence is CSVETYSHYGYTF. CDR3 coding DNA: TGCAGCGTTGAAACCTACAGCCACTATGGCTACACCTTC.

The rearrangement links TRBV19 to TRBJ1-1, with D tentatively TRBD1 (6 bases). This CDR3 has 14 residues. Germline V gives CDR1 LNHDA, CDR2 SQIVND (reference sequence). With 5 bases removed from V and 4 bases from J, the gap between germline ends came to 14 bases. The CDR3 protein is CASSFGQLGTEAFF. CDR3 bases: TGTGCCAGTAGTTTCGGACAGCTAGGCACTGAAGCTTTCTTT.

The J gene is TRBJ1-6, the V gene TRBV5-4, with TRBD1 matching 7 bases. Trimming at V came to 4 bases and at J to 7 bases, leaving 8 bases not matched to a gene. Germline CDR1 and CDR2: SGHNT and YYREEE (reference sequence). The CDR3 runs 15 residues. The CDR3 DNA sequence: TGTGCCAGCAGCCCCGGGACAGTGCCCAATTCACCCCTCCACTTT. This sequence encodes CASSPGTVPNSPLHF.

The chain uses TRBV9 and TRBJ2-3; 7 bases map to TRBD2. With 2 bases clipped from V and 2 bases from J, the junction kept 5 bases outside the gene matches. CDR1 SGDLS and CDR2 YYNGEE come from the germline V gene. The CDR3 contains 15 residues. CDR3 sequence: CASSVGGVITDTQYF. The CDR3 bases are TGTGCCAGCAGCGTGGGGGGGGTGATCACAGATACGCAGTATTTT. Full variable domain (missing parts from reference TRBV9 and TRBJ2-3): DSGVTQTPKHLITATGQRVTLRCSPRSGDLSVYWYQQSLDQGLQFLIQYYNGEERAKGNILERFSAQQFPDLHSELNLSSLELGDSALYFCASSVGGVITDTQYFGPGTRLTVL.

The chain has TRBV2 and TRBJ1-4; 7 nucleotides line up with TRBD1. This CDR3 is 15 amino acids long. Germline CDR1 and CDR2: SNHLY and FYNNEI. With 7 bases clipped from V and 4 bases from J, the junction kept 9 bases outside the gene matches. The CDR3 DNA reads as TGTGCCAGCACCCTAGGGGACAGCCGTAATGAAAAACTGTTTTTT. Its translation is CASTLGDSRNEKLFF. The whole variable domain, filled in from reference TRBV2 and TRBJ1-4, reads EPEVTQTPSHQVTQMGQEVILRCVPISNHLYFYWYRQILGQKVEFLVSFYNNEISEKSEIFDDQFSVERPDGSNFTLKIRSTKLEDSAMYFCASTLGDSRNEKLFFGSGTQLSVL.

The chain recombines TRBV5-1 with TRBJ1-1; D perhaps matches TRBD1 (5 bases). Trimming removed 1 base at V and 5 bases at J, with 18 bases between. Germline V gene data show CDR1 as SGHRS and CDR2 as YFSETQ. The CDR3 runs 16 residues. CDR3 nucleotides: TGCGCCAGCAGCTTGTTGCTAACAGGCGAGAATACTGAAGCTTTCTTT. This codes for CASSLLLTGENTEAFF.

This rearrangement joins TRBV27 to TRBJ2-1, with 8 bases matching TRBD2. The V and J ends lost 2 bases and 9 bases, in that order; junction bases with no gene match: 9. CDR1 is MNHEY and CDR2 is SMNVEV in the germline V gene (reference sequence). This CDR3 spans 15 amino acids. CDR3 amino acids: CASSLGLALPGEQFF. The CDR3 DNA reads as TGTGCCAGCAGTTTAGGACTAGCCCTTCCGGGTGAGCAGTTCTTC.

This rearrangement joins TRBV19 to TRBJ2-1; TRBD1 agrees at 10 bases. CDR3 size: 15 residues. Germline assignment: CDR1 LNHDA and CDR2 SQIVND (reference sequence). V dropped 4 bases and J dropped 6; count of bases not matched to a gene: 6. The DNA for the CDR3 is TGTGCCAGTAGTACGACAGGGGGCAATCCCAATGAGCAGTTCTTC. Translating it yields CASSTTGGNPNEQFF. Complete variable domain (other parts from reference TRBV19 and TRBJ2-1): DGGITQSPKYLFRKEGQNVTLSCEQNLNHDAMYWYRQDPGQGLRLIYYSQIVNDFQKGDIAEGYSVSREKKESFPLTVTSAQKNPTAFYLCASSTTGGNPNEQFFGPGTRLTVL.

The J gene is TRBJ2-2, the V gene TRBV18, with D unresolved. The length of the CDR3 is 14 residues. V gave up 0 bases and J gave up 6 bases, with 8 bases separating them. CDR1 is KGHSH, CDR2 LQKENI, per germline. CDR3 in amino acids: CASSPPAIAGELFF. Written as DNA, the CDR3 is TGTGCCAGCTCACCACCGGCCATTGCCGGGGAGCTGTTTTTT.

The chain combines TRBV30 with TRBJ2-2, with 14 bases aligning to TRBD2. The CDR3 extends over 15 amino acids. Germline V gives CDR1 GTSNPN, CDR2 SVGIG (reference sequence). V trimming: 8 bases; J trimming: 7 bases; junction bases outside the gene matches: 9. The DNA of the CDR3 is TGTGCCCTGAGACTAGCGGGAGGGCCTGACGGGGAGCTGTTTTTT. The encoded protein is CALRLAGGPDGELFF.

The V gene is TRBV18, the J gene TRBJ2-3, with D perhaps TRBD2 (5 bases). The CDR3 length is 16 residues. Between the trimmed V and J ends, which lost 0 bases and 4 bases, there was a span of 14 bases. Germline CDR1 reads KGHSH; CDR2 reads LQKENI. CDR3 amino acids: CASSPPRSGAADTQYF. CDR3 sequence (DNA): TGTGCCAGCTCACCACCGCGAAGCGGAGCAGCAGATACGCAGTATTTT.

The V and J genes are TRBV6-5 and TRBJ2-3; weak D call: TRBD2 (5 bases). CDR3 length: 13 amino acids. V dropped 5 bases and J dropped 2 bases, with 8 bases sitting between them. The V gene's germline CDR1 is MNHEY and CDR2 SVGAGI. CDR3 coding DNA: TGTGCCAGCAGTCAGGACTTCACAGATACGCAGTATTTT. This sequence encodes CASSQDFTDTQYF.

The V and J genes are TRBV4-3 and TRBJ2-1; TRBD1 aligns across 10 bases. The CDR3 totals 12 residues. Germline CDR1 and CDR2: LGHNA and YSLEER. With 3 bases clipped from V and 12 bases from J, the junction kept 2 bases outside the gene matches. CDR3 DNA: TGCGCCAGCAGCCAGGACAGGGGGGGGCAGTTCTTC. This codes for CASSQDRGGQFF.